This TCR beta chain was obtained from a study of monozygotic twins with inflammatory bowel disease. The germline V gene encodes CDR1 SGHRS and CDR2 YFSETQ. The CDR3 spans 15 residues. Starting material for each TCR library was around 3.5 ug of total RNA. TCRalpha and TCRbeta cDNA went through nested PCRs of roughly 16 and 10 cycles, two in total. TCRdb reanalyzed the 5' RACE reads, giving one entry per CDR3 protein sequence and no DNA. This sample's table reports roughly 320,000 distinct CDR3 sequences. The specimen was blood. The chain joins TRBV5-1 to TRBJ1-4. This receptor was identified in a human donor with ulcerative colitis or Crohn's disease, or a healthy co-twin of an affected twin (not recorded which). CDR3: CASTDGWVANEKLFF.